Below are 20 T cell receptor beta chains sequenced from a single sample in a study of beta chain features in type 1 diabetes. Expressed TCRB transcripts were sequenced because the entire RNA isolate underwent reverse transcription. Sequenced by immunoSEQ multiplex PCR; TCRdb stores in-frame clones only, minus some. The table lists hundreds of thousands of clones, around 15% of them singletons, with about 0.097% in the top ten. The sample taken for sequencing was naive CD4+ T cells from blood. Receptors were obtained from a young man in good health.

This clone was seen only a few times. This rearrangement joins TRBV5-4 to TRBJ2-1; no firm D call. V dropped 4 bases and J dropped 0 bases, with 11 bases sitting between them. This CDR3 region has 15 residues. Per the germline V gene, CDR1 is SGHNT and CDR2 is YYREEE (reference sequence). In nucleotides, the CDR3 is TGTGCCAGCAGCCTACCAAAGAGCTCCTACAATGAGCAGTTCTTC. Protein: CASSLPKSSYNEQFF.

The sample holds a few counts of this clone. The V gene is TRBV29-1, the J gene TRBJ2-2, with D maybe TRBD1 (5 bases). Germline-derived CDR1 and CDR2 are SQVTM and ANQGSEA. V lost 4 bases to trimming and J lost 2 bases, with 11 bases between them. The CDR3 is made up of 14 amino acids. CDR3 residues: CSVAKGYNTGELFF. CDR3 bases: TGCAGCGTTGCGAAGGGGTATAACACCGGGGAGCTGTTTTTT.

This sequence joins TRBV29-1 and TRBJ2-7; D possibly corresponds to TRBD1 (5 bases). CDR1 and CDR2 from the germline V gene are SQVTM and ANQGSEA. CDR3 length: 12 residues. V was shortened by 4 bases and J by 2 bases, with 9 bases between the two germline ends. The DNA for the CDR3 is TGCAGCGTTGTCCAGGGTACCTACGAGCAGTACTTC. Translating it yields CSVVQGTYEQYF.

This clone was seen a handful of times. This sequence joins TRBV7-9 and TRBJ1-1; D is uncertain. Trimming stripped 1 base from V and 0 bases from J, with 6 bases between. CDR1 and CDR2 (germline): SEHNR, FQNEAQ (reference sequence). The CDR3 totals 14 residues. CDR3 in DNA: TGTGCCAGCAGCTTAGACGGTATGAACACTGAAGCTTTCTTT. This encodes CASSLDGMNTEAFF.

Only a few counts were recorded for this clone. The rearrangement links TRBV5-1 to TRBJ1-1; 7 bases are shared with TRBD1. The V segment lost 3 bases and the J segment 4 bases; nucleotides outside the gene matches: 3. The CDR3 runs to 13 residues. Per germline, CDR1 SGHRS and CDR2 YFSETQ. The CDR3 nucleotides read TGCGCCAGCAGCTCAGACAGGGCCACTGAAGCTTTCTTT. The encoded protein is CASSSDRATEAFF.

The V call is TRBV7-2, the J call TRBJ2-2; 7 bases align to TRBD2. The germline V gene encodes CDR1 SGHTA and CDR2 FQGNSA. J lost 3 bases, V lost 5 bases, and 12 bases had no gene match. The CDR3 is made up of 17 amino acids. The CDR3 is CASSPQPSGTYTGELFF. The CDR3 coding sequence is TGTGCCAGCAGCCCTCAGCCTAGCGGCACATACACCGGGGAGCTGTTTTTT. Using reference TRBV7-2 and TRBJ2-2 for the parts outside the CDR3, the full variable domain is GAGVSQSPSNKVTEKGKDVELRCDPISGHTALYWYRQSLGQGLEFLIYFQGNSAPDKSGLPSDRFSAERTGGSVSTLTIQRTQQEDSAVYLCASSPQPSGTYTGELFFGEGSRLTVL.

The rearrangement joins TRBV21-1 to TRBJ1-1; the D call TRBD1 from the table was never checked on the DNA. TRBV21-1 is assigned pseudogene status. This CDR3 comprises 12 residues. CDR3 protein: CASGTANTEAFF. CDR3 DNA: TGTGCCAGTGGGACAGCTAACACTGAAGCTTTCTTT.

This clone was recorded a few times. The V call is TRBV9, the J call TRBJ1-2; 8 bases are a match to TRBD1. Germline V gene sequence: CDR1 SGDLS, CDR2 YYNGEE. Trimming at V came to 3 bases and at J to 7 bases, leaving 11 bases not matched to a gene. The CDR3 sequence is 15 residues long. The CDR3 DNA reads TGTGCCAGCAGCGCGGCCCCAGGACAGGGTCCTGGCTACACCTTC. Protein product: CASSAAPGQGPGYTF. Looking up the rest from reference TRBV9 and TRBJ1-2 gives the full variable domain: DSGVTQTPKHLITATGQRVTLRCSPRSGDLSVYWYQQSLDQGLQFLIQYYNGEERAKGNILERFSAQQFPDLHSELNLSSLELGDSALYFCASSAAPGQGPGYTFGSGTRLTVV.

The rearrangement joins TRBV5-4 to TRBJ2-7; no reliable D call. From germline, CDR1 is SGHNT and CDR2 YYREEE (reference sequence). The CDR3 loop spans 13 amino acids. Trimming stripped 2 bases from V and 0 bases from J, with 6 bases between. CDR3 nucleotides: TGTGCCAGCAGCTTCCGCGGCTCCTACGAGCAGTACTTC. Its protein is CASSFRGSYEQYF. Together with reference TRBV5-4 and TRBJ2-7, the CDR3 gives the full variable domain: ETGVTQSPTHLIKTRGQQVTLRCSSQSGHNTVSWYQQALGQGPQFIFQYYREEENGRGNFPPRFSGLQFPNYSSELNVNALELDDSALYLCASSFRGSYEQYFGPGTRLTVT.

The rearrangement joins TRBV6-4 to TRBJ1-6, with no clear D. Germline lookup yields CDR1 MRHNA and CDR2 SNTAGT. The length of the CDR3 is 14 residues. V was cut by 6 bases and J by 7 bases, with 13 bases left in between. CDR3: CASSPGLANSPLHF. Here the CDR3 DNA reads TGTGCCAGCAGCCCTGGGCTGGCAAATTCACCCCTCCACTTT.

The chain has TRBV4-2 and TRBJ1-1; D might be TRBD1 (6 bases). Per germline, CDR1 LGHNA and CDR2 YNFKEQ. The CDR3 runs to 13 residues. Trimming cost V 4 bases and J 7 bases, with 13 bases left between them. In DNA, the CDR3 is TGTGCCAGCAGCCCCGGGGGGGCCGGTGAAGCTTTCTTT. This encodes CASSPGGAGEAFF.

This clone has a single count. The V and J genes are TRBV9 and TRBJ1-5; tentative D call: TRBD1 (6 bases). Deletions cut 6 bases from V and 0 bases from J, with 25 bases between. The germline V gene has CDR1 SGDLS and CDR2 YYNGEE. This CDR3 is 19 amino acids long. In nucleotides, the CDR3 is TGTGCCAGCAAGTGGTACTGGGGGCCAAGATTTTATAGCAATCAGCCCCAGCATTTT. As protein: CASKWYWGPRFYSNQPQHF.

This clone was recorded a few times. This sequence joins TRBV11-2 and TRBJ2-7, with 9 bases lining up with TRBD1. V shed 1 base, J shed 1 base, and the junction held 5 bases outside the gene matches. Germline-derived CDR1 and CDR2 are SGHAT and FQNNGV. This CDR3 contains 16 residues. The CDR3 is CASSLGAGTGSYEQYF. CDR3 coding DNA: TGTGCCAGCAGCTTAGGCGCAGGGACAGGGTCCTACGAGCAGTACTTC. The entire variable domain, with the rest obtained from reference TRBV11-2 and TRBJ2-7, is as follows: EAGVAQSPRYKIIEKRQSVAFWCNPISGHATLYWYQQILGQGPKLLIQFQNNGVVDDSQLPKDRFSAERLKGVDSTLKIQPAKLEDSAVYLCASSLGAGTGSYEQYFGPGTRLTVT.

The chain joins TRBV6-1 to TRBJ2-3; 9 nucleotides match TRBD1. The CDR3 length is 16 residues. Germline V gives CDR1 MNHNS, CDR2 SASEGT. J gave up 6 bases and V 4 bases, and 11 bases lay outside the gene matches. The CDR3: CASSATGGRHWDTQYF. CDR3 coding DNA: TGTGCCAGCAGTGCAACAGGGGGCCGGCATTGGGATACGCAGTATTTT.

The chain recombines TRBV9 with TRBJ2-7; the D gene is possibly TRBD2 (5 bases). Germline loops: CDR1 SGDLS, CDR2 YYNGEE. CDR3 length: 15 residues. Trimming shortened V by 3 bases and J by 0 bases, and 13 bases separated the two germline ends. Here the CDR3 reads CASSALATSSYEQYF. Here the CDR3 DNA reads TGTGCCAGCAGCGCGTTAGCGACGAGCTCCTACGAGCAGTACTTC.

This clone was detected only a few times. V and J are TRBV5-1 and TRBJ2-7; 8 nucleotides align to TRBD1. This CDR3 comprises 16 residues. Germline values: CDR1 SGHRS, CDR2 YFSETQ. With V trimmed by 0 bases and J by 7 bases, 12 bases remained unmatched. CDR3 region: CASSLGPGQDGLEQYF. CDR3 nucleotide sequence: TGCGCCAGCAGCTTGGGCCCGGGACAGGATGGTTTGGAGCAGTACTTC.

Here the CDR3 DNA reads TGTGCCAGCAGCTTAGCGAGGACTAGCACAGATACGCAGTATTTT. Protein: CASSLARTSTDTQYF. The rearrangement joins TRBV7-2 to TRBJ2-3; a weak D match, TRBD2 (5 bases). CDR1 is SGHTA, CDR2 FQGNSA, per germline. The CDR3 sequence is 15 residues long. Deletions cut 0 bases from V and 0 bases from J, with 7 bases between.

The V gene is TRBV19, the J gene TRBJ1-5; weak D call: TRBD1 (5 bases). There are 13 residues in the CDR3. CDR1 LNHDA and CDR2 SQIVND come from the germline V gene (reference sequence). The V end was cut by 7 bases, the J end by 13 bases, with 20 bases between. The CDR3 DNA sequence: TGTGCCAGTAAAGGAAGTCGAGGGGATGAGCAGCATTTT. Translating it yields CASKGSRGDEQHF.

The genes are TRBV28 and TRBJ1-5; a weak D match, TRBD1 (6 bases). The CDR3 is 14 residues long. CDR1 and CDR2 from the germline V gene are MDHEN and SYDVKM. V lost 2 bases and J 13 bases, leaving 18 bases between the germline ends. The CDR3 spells CASSLATGLIRQHF. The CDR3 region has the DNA TGTGCCAGCAGTTTAGCCACAGGGCTTATCAGGCAGCATTTT.

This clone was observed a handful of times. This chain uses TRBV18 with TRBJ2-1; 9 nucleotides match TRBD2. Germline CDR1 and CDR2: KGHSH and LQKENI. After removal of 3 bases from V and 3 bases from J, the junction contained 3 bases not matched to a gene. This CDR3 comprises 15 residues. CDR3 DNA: TGTGCCAGCTCACCTCTAGCGGGGCTCTACAATGAGCAGTTCTTC. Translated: CASSPLAGLYNEQFF.